Here is one TCR beta chain with its context. Its target is unknown. Primers included in the PCR were 60 Vbeta and 13 Jbeta primers. Some clones are missing from TCRdb's copy, which holds only in-frame ones; the method was immunoSEQ multiplex PCR. The repertoire holds roughly 130,000 clones, with roughly 74% as singletons. This record belongs to a study of cytomegalovirus exposure and HLA in healthy donors. Germline V gene sequence: CDR1 SQVTM, CDR2 ANQGSEA. The junction had 5 bases not matched to a gene; V was cut back by 4 bases and J by 2 bases. The CDR3 covers 13 residues. The study's findings and limits: Differences between HLA loci emerged in a later analysis of TCR association rates, with DRB1 most and HLA-C fewest. Diagnosis of cytomegalovirus status made by the classifier reportedly showed high specificity and sensitivity. There were some public TCRs occurring in many donors, but most TCR sequences were rare. There were reportedly fewer N-insertions in an Asian-associated ancestry cluster than the approximately 630-donor mean, in a later analysis.

V usage is TRBV29-1 and J usage is TRBJ2-7, with 7 bases that match TRBD2. The receptor comes from a woman aged 45-65 years in good health and CMV-seropositive. Sequencing input: PBMCs. The CDR3 nucleotides are TGCAGCGTTGGGGGGGGGTTCGCCTACGAGCAGTACTTC. Translation: CSVGGGFAYEQYF.